This T cell receptor beta chain was captured by sequencing in a study of immune characterization of retroperitoneal liposarcoma. Trimming removed 4 bases at V and 0 bases at J, with 11 bases between. The CDR3 covers 15 residues. Germline V gene sequence: CDR1 SGHTA, CDR2 FQGNSA. One entry per CDR3 protein, called by TCRdb with MiXCR from the PCR reads. This sample yields 9,500 to 14,000 distinct CDR3 sequences, of which roughly a quarter are seen a single time; 8.5% to 9.5% belongs to the top ten. What was sequenced was tumor tissue. The clonotype originates from a female donor with retroperitoneal liposarcoma. This sequence joins TRBV7-2 and TRBJ2-3; possibly TRBD2 for D (5 bases). In DNA, the CDR3 is TGTGCCAGCAGCTATAGCGTTGCTAGCACAGATACGCAGTATTTT. The encoded protein is CASSYSVASTDTQYF.